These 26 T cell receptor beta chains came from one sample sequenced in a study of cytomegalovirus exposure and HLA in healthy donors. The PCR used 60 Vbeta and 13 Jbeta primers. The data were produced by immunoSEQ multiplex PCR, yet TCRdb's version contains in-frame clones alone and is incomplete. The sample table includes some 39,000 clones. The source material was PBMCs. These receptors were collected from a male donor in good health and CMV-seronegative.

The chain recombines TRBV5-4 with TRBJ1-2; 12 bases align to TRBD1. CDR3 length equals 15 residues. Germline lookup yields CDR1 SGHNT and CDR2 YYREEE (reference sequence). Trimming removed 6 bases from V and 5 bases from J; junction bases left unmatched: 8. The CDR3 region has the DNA TGTGCCAGCACCTTCCCGGGACAGGGGGCGTATGGCTACACCTTC. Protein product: CASTFPGQGAYGYTF.

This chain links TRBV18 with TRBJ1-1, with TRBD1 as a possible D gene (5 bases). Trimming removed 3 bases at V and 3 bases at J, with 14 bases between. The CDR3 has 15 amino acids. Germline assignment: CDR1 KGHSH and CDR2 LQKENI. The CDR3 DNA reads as TGTGCCAGCTCACCTCGCAGGGTCGAGGACACTGAAGCTTTCTTT. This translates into CASSPRRVEDTEAFF. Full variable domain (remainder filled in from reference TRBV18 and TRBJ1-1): NAGVMQNPRHLVRRRGQEARLRCSPMKGHSHVYWYRQLPEEGLKFMVYLQKENIIDESGMPKERFSAEFPKEGPSILRIQQVVRGDSAAYFCASSPRRVEDTEAFFGQGTRLTVV.

CDR3 region: CATSSPRAVSYEQYF. The CDR3 DNA follows: TGTGCCACCAGCAGCCCCAGGGCGGTCTCCTACGAGCAGTACTTC. The rearrangement joins TRBV15 to TRBJ2-7, with a tentative D call TRBD1 (5 bases). This CDR3 spans 15 amino acids. Germline CDR1 is LNHNV and CDR2 is YYDKDF (reference sequence). Trimming pared 3 bases from V and 0 bases from J, leaving 12 bases between.

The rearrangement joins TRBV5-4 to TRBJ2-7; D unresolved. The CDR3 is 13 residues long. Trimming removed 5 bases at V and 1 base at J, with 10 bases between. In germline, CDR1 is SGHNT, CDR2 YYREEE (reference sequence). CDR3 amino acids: CASRRHDSYEQYF. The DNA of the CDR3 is TGTGCCAGCAGACGACACGATTCCTACGAGCAGTACTTC.

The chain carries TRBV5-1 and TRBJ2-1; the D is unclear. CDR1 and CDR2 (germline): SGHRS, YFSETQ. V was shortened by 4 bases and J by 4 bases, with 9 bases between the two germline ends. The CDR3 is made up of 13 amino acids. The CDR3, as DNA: TGCGCCAGCAGCAGTAACTCTTACAATGAGCAGTTCTTC. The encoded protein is CASSSNSYNEQFF.

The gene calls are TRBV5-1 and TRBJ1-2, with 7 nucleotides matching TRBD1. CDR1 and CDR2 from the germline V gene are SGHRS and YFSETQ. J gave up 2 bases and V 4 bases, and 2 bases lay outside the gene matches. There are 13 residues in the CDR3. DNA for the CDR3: TGCGCCAGCAGCAAGGGACAGAACTATGGCTACACCTTC. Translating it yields CASSKGQNYGYTF.

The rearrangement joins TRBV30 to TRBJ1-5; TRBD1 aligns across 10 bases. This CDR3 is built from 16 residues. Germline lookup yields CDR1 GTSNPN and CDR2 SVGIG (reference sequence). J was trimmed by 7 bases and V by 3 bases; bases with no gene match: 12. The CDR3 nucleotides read TGTGCCTGGAGCCACCGGGACAGGGGCGTAGGACAGCCCCAGCATTTT. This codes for CAWSHRDRGVGQPQHF.

The CDR3 here is CASSLGQGRYNEQFF. The CDR3 nucleotides are TGTGCCAGCAGCCTAGGACAGGGAAGGTACAATGAGCAGTTCTTC. This chain joins TRBV7-9 and TRBJ2-1; 8 bases align to TRBD1. The ends lost 5 bases at V and 4 bases at J; junction bases unmatched: 7. Germline values: CDR1 SEHNR, CDR2 FQNEAQ (reference sequence). The CDR3 has 15 residues.

The CDR3 DNA sequence: TGTGCCAGCAGCCTCCAGGGGGAGGTCACTGAAGCTTTCTTT. The encoded protein is CASSLQGEVTEAFF. The V call is TRBV9, the J call TRBJ1-1; TRBD1 agrees at 7 bases. With V trimmed by 4 bases and J by 4 bases, 7 bases remained unmatched. The CDR3 is 14 residues long. Germline-derived CDR1 and CDR2 are SGDLS and YYNGEE.

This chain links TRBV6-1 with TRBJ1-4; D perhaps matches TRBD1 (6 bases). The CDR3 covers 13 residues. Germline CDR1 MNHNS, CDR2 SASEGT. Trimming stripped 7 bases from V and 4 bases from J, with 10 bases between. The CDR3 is CASTGQINEKLFF. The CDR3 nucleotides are TGTGCCAGCACCGGACAGATTAATGAAAAACTGTTTTTT.

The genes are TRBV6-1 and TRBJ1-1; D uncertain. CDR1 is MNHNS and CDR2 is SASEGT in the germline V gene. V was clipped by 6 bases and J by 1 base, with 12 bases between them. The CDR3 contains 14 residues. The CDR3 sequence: CASSLREENTEAFF. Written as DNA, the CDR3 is TGTGCCAGCAGCCTTAGAGAGGAGAACACTGAAGCTTTCTTT.

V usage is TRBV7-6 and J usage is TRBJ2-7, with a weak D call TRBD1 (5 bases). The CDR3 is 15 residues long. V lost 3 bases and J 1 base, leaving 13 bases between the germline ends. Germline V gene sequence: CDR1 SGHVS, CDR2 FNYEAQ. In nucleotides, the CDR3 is TGTGCCAGCAGCTTGGGCAGGGCGATTTCCTACGAGCAGTACTTC. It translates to CASSLGRAISYEQYF.

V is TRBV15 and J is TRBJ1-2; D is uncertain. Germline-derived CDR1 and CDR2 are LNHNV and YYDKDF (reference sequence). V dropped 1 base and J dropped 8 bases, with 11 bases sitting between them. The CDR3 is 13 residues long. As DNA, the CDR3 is TGTGCCACCAGCAGAGGTCGCGTCGGGGGCTACACCTTC. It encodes CATSRGRVGGYTF.

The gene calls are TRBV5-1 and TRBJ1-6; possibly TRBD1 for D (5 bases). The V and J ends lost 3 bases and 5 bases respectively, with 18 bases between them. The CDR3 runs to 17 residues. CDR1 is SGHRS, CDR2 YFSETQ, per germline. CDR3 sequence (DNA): TGCGCCAGCAGCTCGCGCGGGAGGGGAACGAATAATTCACCCCTCCACTTT. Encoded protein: CASSSRGRGTNNSPLHF.

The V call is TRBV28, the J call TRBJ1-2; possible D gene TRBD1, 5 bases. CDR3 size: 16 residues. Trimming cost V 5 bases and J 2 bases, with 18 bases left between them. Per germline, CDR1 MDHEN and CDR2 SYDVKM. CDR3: CASSAQTTDFNYGYTF. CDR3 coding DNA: TGTGCCAGCAGTGCCCAGACGACAGATTTCAACTATGGCTACACCTTC.

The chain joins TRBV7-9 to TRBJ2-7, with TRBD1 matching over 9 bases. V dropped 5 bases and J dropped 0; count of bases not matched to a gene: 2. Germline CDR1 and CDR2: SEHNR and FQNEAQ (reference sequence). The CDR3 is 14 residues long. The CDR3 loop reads CASSGQGPSYEQYF. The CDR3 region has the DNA TGTGCCAGCAGCGGACAGGGGCCCTCCTACGAGCAGTACTTC.

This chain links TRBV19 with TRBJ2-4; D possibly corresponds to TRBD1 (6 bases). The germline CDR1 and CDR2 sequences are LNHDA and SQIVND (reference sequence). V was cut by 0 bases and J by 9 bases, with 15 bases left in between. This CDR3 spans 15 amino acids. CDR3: CASSIDLGRGSIQYF. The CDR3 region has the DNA TGTGCCAGTAGTATAGATCTGGGCAGGGGAAGCATTCAGTACTTC. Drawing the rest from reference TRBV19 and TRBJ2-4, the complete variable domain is DGGITQSPKYLFRKEGQNVTLSCEQNLNHDAMYWYRQDPGQGLRLIYYSQIVNDFQKGDIAEGYSVSREKKESFPLTVTSAQKNPTAFYLCASSIDLGRGSIQYFGAGTRLSVL.

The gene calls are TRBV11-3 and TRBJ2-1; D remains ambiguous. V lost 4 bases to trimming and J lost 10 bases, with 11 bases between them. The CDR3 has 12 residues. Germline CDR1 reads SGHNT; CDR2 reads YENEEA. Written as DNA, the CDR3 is TGTGCCAGCAGCTATGGCCCTCAGGAGCAGTTCTTC. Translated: CASSYGPQEQFF.

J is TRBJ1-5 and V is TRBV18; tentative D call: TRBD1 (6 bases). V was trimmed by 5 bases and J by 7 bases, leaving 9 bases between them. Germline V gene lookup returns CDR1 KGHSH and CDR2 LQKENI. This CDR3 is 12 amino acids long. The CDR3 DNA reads TGTGCCAGCTCAGGGGGCAGACAGCCCCAGCATTTT. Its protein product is CASSGGRQPQHF.

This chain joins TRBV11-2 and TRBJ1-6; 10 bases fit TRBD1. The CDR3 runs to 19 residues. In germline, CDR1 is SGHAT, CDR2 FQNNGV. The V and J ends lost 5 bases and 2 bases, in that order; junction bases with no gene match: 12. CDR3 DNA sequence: TGTGCCAGCAGCGCACTCCGGGACAGGGGCCTTCCCTATAATTCACCCCTCCACTTT. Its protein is CASSALRDRGLPYNSPLHF.

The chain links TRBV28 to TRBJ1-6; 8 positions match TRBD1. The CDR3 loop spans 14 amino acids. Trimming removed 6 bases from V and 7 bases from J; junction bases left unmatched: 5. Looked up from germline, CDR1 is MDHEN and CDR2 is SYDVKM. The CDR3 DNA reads TGTGCCAGCAGCCCAGGGGGCCCCAATTCACCCCTCCACTTT. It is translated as CASSPGGPNSPLHF.

The CDR3 here is CASSVSGRGRYGYTF. As DNA, the CDR3 is TGTGCCAGCAGCGTATCGGGACGAGGGAGGTATGGCTACACCTTC. The chain carries TRBV9 and TRBJ1-2; possible D gene TRBD1, 5 bases. The CDR3 contains 15 residues. Germline CDR1 reads SGDLS; CDR2 reads YYNGEE. The V gene lost 1 base and the J gene lost 5 bases, with 15 bases spanning the gap.

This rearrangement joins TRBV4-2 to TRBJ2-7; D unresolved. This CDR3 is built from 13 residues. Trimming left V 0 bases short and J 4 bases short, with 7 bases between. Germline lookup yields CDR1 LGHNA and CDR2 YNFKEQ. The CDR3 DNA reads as TGTGCCAGCAGCCAAGATCTTGTTTACGAGCAGTACTTC. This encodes CASSQDLVYEQYF.

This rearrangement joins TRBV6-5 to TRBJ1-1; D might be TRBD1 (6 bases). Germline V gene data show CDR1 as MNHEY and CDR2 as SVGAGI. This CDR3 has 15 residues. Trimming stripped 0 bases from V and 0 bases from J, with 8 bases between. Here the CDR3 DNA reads TGTGCCAGCAGTTACTCGAACAGGGTGAACACTGAAGCTTTCTTT. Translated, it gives CASSYSNRVNTEAFF.

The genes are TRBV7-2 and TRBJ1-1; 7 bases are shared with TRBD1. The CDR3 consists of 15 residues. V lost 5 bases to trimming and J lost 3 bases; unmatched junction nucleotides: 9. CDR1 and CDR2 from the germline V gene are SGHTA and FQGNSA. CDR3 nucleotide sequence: TGTGCCAGCAGCCCCACCGGCAGGGGGGACACTGAAGCTTTCTTT. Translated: CASSPTGRGDTEAFF.

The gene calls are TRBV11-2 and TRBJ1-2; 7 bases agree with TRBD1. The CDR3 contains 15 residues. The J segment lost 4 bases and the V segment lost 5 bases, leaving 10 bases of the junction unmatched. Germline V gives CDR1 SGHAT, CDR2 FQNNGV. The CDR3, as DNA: TGTGCCAGCAGCCCCCAGGGGGGAACCCGCTATGGCTACACCTTC. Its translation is CASSPQGGTRYGYTF.